These 30 T cell receptor beta chains originate from one sample sequenced in a study of memory CD4+ T cells and cytomegalovirus serostatus. The repertoire was sequenced with immunoSEQ multiplex PCR; TCRdb's copy has only in-frame clones and lacks some. The table records 35,000 to 45,000 clones, around 79% of them present only once. Single viable CD3+CD4+CD8-CD45RO+ cells were sorted as the memory CD4+ T cells. Sequencing was done on a sample of memory CD4+ T cells from blood. These receptor sequences come from an adult in good health and CMV-seronegative.

This clone was counted between two and nine times. J is TRBJ1-1 and V is TRBV6-5; 12 positions match TRBD1. The length of the CDR3 is 15 residues. CDR1 is MNHEY and CDR2 is SVGAGI in the germline V gene. The V gene end was trimmed by 5 bases and the J gene end by 6 bases; junction bases not matched to a gene: 7. The CDR3 protein is CASSGGTGGESEAFF. CDR3 sequence (DNA): TGTGCCAGCAGTGGGGGGACAGGGGGCGAATCTGAAGCTTTCTTT.

This clone was counted a few times. The chain uses TRBV7-9 and TRBJ1-1, with a possible D match to TRBD1 (5 bases). The CDR3 runs 13 residues. CDR1 SEHNR and CDR2 FQNEAQ come from the germline V gene (reference sequence). Deletions cut 3 bases from V and 3 bases from J, with 8 bases between. In DNA form, the CDR3 reads TGTGCCAGCAGCTTTATGGGGCACACTGAAGCTTTCTTT. It encodes CASSFMGHTEAFF. Looking up the rest from reference TRBV7-9 and TRBJ1-1 gives the full variable domain: DTGVSQNPRHKITKRGQNVTFRCDPISEHNRLYWYRQTLGQGPEFLTYFQNEAQLEKSRLLSDRFSAERPKGSFSTLEIQRTEQGDSAMYLCASSFMGHTEAFFGQGTRLTVV.

The V call is TRBV30, the J call TRBJ2-3, with 7 nucleotides matching TRBD1. V gave up 7 bases and J gave up 0 bases; unmatched junction bases: 10. This CDR3 is 15 amino acids long. Germline V gives CDR1 GTSNPN, CDR2 SVGIG (reference sequence). The CDR3 coding sequence is TGTGCCTTCTACCCGGGACAGCCAAGCACAGATACGCAGTATTTT. Protein: CAFYPGQPSTDTQYF.

This chain links TRBV5-6 with TRBJ2-2, with TRBD1 as a possible D gene (5 bases). The CDR3 has 17 amino acids. Germline lookup yields CDR1 SGHDT and CDR2 YYEEEE. V lost 6 bases, J lost 4 bases, and 22 bases lay in between. The chain's CDR3 is CASISTWGGASTGELFF. The CDR3 region has the DNA TGTGCCAGCATCTCAACGTGGGGTGGGGCGAGCACCGGGGAGCTGTTTTTT.

This clone counts as medium-sized. V is TRBV27 and J is TRBJ1-1, with TRBD1 as a possible D gene (6 bases). V lost 0 bases, J lost 7 bases, and 18 bases lay in between. Germline assignment: CDR1 MNHEY and CDR2 SMNVEV (reference sequence). The CDR3 loop spans 16 amino acids. In DNA form, the CDR3 reads TGTGCCAGCAGTTTATCACTTCCTACAGGGTATGGTGAAGCTTTCTTT. Amino acids: CASSLSLPTGYGEAFF.

This chain uses TRBV5-5 with TRBJ2-5; TRBD2 matches 14 bases. Trimming removed 0 bases from V and 7 bases from J; junction bases left unmatched: 8. Germline V gene lookup returns CDR1 SGHKS and CDR2 YYEKEE (reference sequence). This CDR3 contains 17 residues. CDR3 residues: CASSLELTSGGAPTQYF. The DNA of the CDR3 is TGTGCCAGCAGCTTGGAACTGACTAGCGGGGGGGCCCCGACCCAGTACTTC.

The V and J genes are TRBV11-2 and TRBJ2-7; weak D call: TRBD1 (5 bases). This CDR3 has 14 amino acids. Deletions cut 2 bases from V and 6 bases from J, with 14 bases between. Germline V gene data show CDR1 as SGHAT and CDR2 as FQNNGV. CDR3 DNA sequence: TGTGCCAGCAGCTTACATCTCCAGGGTACCGAGCAGTACTTC. As protein: CASSLHLQGTEQYF.

This clone was seen more than once but under ten times. The rearrangement uses TRBV5-1 and TRBJ1-1; unclear D gene. The CDR3 sequence is 14 residues long. In germline, CDR1 is SGHRS, CDR2 YFSETQ. V was shortened by 1 base and J by 1 base, with 8 bases between the two germline ends. This chain's CDR3 is CASSLSYGNTEAFF. As DNA, the CDR3 is TGCGCCAGCAGCTTGTCGTACGGGAACACTGAAGCTTTCTTT.

The chain carries TRBV18 and TRBJ1-3; 7 nucleotides agree with TRBD1. There are 19 residues in the CDR3. The ends lost 1 base at V and 0 bases at J; junction bases unmatched: 12. The germline CDR1 and CDR2 sequences are KGHSH and LQKENI. The CDR3 loop is CASSPRLLTGSYSGNTIYF. As DNA, the CDR3 is TGTGCCAGCTCACCACGACTGTTGACAGGGTCTTACTCTGGAAACACCATATATTTT.

V and J are TRBV5-1 and TRBJ1-2; the D gene is possibly TRBD1 (5 bases). V was cut by 3 bases and J by 4 bases, with 13 bases left in between. This CDR3 has 14 amino acids. Germline loops: CDR1 SGHRS, CDR2 YFSETQ. The CDR3 sequence: CASSSRDGVYGYTF. The DNA for the CDR3 is TGCGCCAGCAGCTCCCGGGACGGCGTCTATGGCTACACCTTC.

The V call is TRBV6-1, the J call TRBJ2-5; 9 bases are shared with TRBD2. The V gene's germline CDR1 is MNHNS and CDR2 SASEGT. V was pared by 3 bases and J by 4 bases, with 9 bases of the junction left unmatched. The CDR3 runs to 16 residues. The CDR3 protein is CASSDRRAGGRETQYF. The CDR3 DNA reads TGTGCCAGCAGTGACAGAAGGGCGGGGGGGAGAGAGACCCAGTACTTC.

This clone was recorded once. The J gene is TRBJ1-1, the V gene TRBV10-3; possible D gene TRBD1, 5 bases. The V gene's germline CDR1 is ENHRY and CDR2 SYGVKD. The CDR3 extends over 17 amino acids. V was trimmed by 3 bases and J by 1 base, leaving 18 bases between them. The CDR3 DNA sequence: TGTGCCATCAGTGAATCCGTTGGAGGGGCAGGGAACACTGAAGCTTTCTTT. Translation gives CAISESVGGAGNTEAFF.

The chain recombines TRBV5-1 with TRBJ2-5; D assignment may be TRBD1 or TRBD2 (5 bases each). The length of the CDR3 is 15 residues. The germline CDR1 and CDR2 sequences are SGHRS and YFSETQ. The V end was cut by 2 bases, the J end by 0 bases, with 11 bases between. The CDR3 loop reads CASSFGTADQETQYF. CDR3 nucleotides: TGCGCCAGCAGCTTTGGGACGGCAGACCAAGAGACCCAGTACTTC.

The CDR3 protein is CASTKRSEEKLFF. CDR3 nucleotides: TGTGCCAGTACCAAACGGTCGGAAGAAAAACTGTTTTTT. The rearrangement links TRBV19 to TRBJ1-4; D gene unclear. The germline V gene encodes CDR1 LNHDA and CDR2 SQIVND (reference sequence). Trimming stripped 7 bases from V and 8 bases from J, with 14 bases between. The CDR3 is 13 residues long.

This sequence joins TRBV18 and TRBJ2-5, with D maybe TRBD1 (6 bases). The length of the CDR3 is 15 residues. V lost 3 bases, J lost 4 bases, and 15 bases lay in between. Germline CDR1 reads KGHSH; CDR2 reads LQKENI. DNA for the CDR3: TGTGCCAGCTCACCGGTACAGGGTATCGGAGAGACCCAGTACTTC. Protein: CASSPVQGIGETQYF.

V usage is TRBV29-1 and J usage is TRBJ1-1, with D tentatively TRBD1 (5 bases). The CDR3 extends over 12 amino acids. Trimming shortened V by 2 bases and J by 5 bases, and 9 bases separated the two germline ends. Per the germline V gene, CDR1 is SQVTM and CDR2 is ANQGSEA. This chain's CDR3 is CSVERGGTEAFF. The CDR3 DNA is TGCAGCGTTGAACGGGGGGGGACTGAAGCTTTCTTT.

This chain uses TRBV5-1 with TRBJ1-1; D remains ambiguous. Germline-derived CDR1 and CDR2 are SGHRS and YFSETQ. The CDR3 is 14 amino acids. V was trimmed by 4 bases and J by 1 base, leaving 11 bases between them. The CDR3 DNA reads as TGCGCCAGCAGCCTGGAGGCCGGGAACACTGAAGCTTTCTTT. It is translated as CASSLEAGNTEAFF.

This clone was seen only a few times. This chain connects TRBV7-8 to TRBJ1-6; D is unclear. The V gene lost 5 bases and the J gene lost 9 bases, with 8 bases spanning the gap. The CDR3 totals 12 residues. Germline V gene sequence: CDR1 SGHVS, CDR2 FQNEAQ. Written as DNA, the CDR3 is TGTGCCAGCAGCCGAGAATTTTCACCCCTCCACTTT. Amino acid sequence: CASSREFSPLHF.

The chain joins TRBV30 to TRBJ1-1; D is uncertain. This CDR3 region has 11 residues. V was clipped by 3 bases and J by 7 bases, with 9 bases between them. Germline V gene sequence: CDR1 GTSNPN, CDR2 SVGIG (reference sequence). For the CDR3, the DNA is TGTGCCTGGAGGGGCACTGATGAAGCTTTCTTT. It codes for CAWRGTDEAFF.

Only a few counts were recorded for this clone. The gene calls are TRBV7-7 and TRBJ1-1, with D uncertain. Germline V CDR1 and CDR2: SSHAT, FNYEAQ (reference sequence). The V end was cut by 3 bases, the J end by 0 bases, with 5 bases between. CDR3 size: 13 residues. CDR3 loop: CASSLRLNTEAFF. For the CDR3, the DNA is TGTGCCAGCAGCTTGAGACTGAACACTGAAGCTTTCTTT.

This sequence joins TRBV14 and TRBJ1-2; D is unresolved. Germline CDR1 reads SGHDN; CDR2 reads FVKESK. CDR3 size: 12 residues. V lost 1 base and J lost 14, with 14 bases in between. As DNA, the CDR3 is TGTGCCAGCAGCCAAGTTACCGTCGGAGGTACCTTC. It yields the protein CASSQVTVGGTF.

The DNA for the CDR3 is TGTGCCAGCAGCTATCCGGGACTCATGAACACTGAAGCTTTCTTT. It yields the protein CASSYPGLMNTEAFF. The rearrangement uses TRBV7-9 and TRBJ1-1; tentative D call: TRBD1 (5 bases). Germline CDR1 SEHNR, CDR2 FQNEAQ (reference sequence). V was clipped by 4 bases and J by 0 bases, with 12 bases between them. The CDR3 is 15 amino acids.

This clone was seen more than once but under ten times. The chain combines TRBV10-3 with TRBJ2-1; 9 bases are a match to TRBD1. In germline, CDR1 is ENHRY, CDR2 SYGVKD. V gave up 8 bases and J gave up 5 bases; unmatched junction bases: 7. The CDR3 consists of 14 residues. The CDR3 protein is CAIGQRTGDNEQFF. DNA for the CDR3: TGTGCCATCGGACAGAGGACAGGGGACAATGAGCAGTTCTTC.

The chain employs TRBV14 and TRBJ2-5, with a weak D call TRBD1 (5 bases). From germline, CDR1 is SGHDN and CDR2 FVKESK. The V gene lost 6 bases and the J gene lost 2 bases, with 7 bases spanning the gap. The CDR3 length is 12 residues. CDR3 in DNA: TGTGCCAGCAGTCGACAGCAAGAGACCCAGTACTTC. Protein: CASSRQQETQYF.

The gene calls are TRBV5-8 and TRBJ2-5; D uncertain. Germline V gene sequence: CDR1 SGHTS, CDR2 YDEGEE. The CDR3 is 15 residues long. Trimming cost V 5 bases and J 1 base, with 15 bases left between them. The CDR3 nucleotides read TGTGCCAGCAGAACCAGGATAAGGGTCCAAGAGACCCAGTACTTC. It is translated as CASRTRIRVQETQYF.

This chain links TRBV9 with TRBJ1-1, with a possible D match to TRBD1 (6 bases). This CDR3 has 14 amino acids. V was pared by 2 bases and J by 8 bases, with 16 bases between. Germline V CDR1 and CDR2: SGDLS, YYNGEE. The DNA of the CDR3 is TGTGCCAGCAGCGTGGACAGTGGGGGAGGAGAAGCTTTCTTT. It codes for CASSVDSGGGEAFF.

The chain has TRBV6-1 and TRBJ2-2, with D tentatively TRBD1 (6 bases). Germline V gene lookup returns CDR1 MNHNS and CDR2 SASEGT. The CDR3 has 14 amino acids. With 6 bases removed from V and 4 bases from J, the gap between germline ends came to 12 bases. The CDR3 is CASRRRGSTGELFF. DNA for the CDR3: TGTGCCAGCAGGCGCAGGGGAAGCACCGGGGAGCTGTTTTTT.

The chain's CDR3 is CASSRLAGGLDTQYF. The CDR3 DNA follows: TGTGCCAGCAGTCGACTAGCGGGGGGTCTAGATACGCAGTATTTT. The chain links TRBV6-5 to TRBJ2-3; 13 bases line up with TRBD2. CDR1 MNHEY and CDR2 SVGAGI come from the germline V gene. CDR3 length: 15 residues. Losses at the gene ends were 5 bases for V and 5 bases for J; bases not matched to a gene: 4.

The chain couples TRBV2 to TRBJ1-1, with D unclear. The V end was cut by 4 bases, the J end by 1 base, with 7 bases between. Germline lookup yields CDR1 SNHLY and CDR2 FYNNEI. The CDR3 runs 13 residues. CDR3: CASSASPNTEAFF. CDR3 sequence (DNA): TGTGCCAGCAGTGCCAGCCCGAACACTGAAGCTTTCTTT. Supplemented by reference TRBV2 and TRBJ1-1, the full variable domain reads EPEVTQTPSHQVTQMGQEVILRCVPISNHLYFYWYRQILGQKVEFLVSFYNNEISEKSEIFDDQFSVERPDGSNFTLKIRSTKLEDSAMYFCASSASPNTEAFFGQGTRLTVV.

This clone has a handful of counts. This CDR3 reads CASSSDRYNQPQHF. DNA of the CDR3: TGTGCCAGCAGTTCCGACCGTTACAATCAGCCCCAGCATTTT. The chain is built from TRBV27 and TRBJ1-5; D remains ambiguous. V was pared by 4 bases and J by 3 bases, with 10 bases between. The germline gives CDR1 MNHEY, CDR2 SMNVEV (reference sequence). The CDR3 runs 14 residues.